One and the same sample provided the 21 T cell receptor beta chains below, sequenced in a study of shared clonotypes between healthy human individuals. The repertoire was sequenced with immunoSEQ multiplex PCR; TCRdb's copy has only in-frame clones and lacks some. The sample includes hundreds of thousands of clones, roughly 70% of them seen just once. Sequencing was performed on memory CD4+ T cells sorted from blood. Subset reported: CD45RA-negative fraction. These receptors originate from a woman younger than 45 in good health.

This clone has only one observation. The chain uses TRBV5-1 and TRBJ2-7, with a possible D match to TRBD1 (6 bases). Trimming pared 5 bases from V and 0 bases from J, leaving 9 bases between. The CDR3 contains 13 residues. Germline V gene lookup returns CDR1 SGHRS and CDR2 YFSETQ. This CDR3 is CASRRTASYEQYF. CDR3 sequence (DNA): TGCGCCAGCAGGAGGACAGCCTCCTACGAGCAGTACTTC. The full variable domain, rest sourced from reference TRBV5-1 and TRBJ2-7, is KAGVTQTPRYLIKTRGQQVTLSCSPISGHRSVSWYQQTPGQGLQFLFEYFSETQRNKGNFPGRFSGRQFSNSRSEMNVSTLELGDSALYLCASRRTASYEQYFGPGTRLTVT.

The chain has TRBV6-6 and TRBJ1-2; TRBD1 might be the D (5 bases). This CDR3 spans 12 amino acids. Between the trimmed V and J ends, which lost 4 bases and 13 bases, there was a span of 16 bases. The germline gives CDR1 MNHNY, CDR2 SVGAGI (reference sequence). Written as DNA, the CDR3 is TGTGCCAGCAGTTCCCAGGACACTGGTAGCACCTTC. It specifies CASSSQDTGSTF.

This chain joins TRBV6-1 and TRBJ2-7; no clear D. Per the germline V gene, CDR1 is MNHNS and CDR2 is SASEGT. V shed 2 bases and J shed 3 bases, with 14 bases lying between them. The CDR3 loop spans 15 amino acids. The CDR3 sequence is CASSESGQSYYEQYF. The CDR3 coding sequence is TGTGCCAGCAGTGAATCAGGCCAGAGTTACTACGAGCAGTACTTC.

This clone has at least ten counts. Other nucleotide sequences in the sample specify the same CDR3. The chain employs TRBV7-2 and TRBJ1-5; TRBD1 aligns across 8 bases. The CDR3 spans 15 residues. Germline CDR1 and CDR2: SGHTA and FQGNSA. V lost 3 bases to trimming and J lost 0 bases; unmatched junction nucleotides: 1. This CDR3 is CASSFTGGSNQPQHF. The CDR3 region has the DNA TGTGCCAGCAGCTTCACAGGGGGTAGCAATCAGCCCCAGCATTTT. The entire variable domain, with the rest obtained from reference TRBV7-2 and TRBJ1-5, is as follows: GAGVSQSPSNKVTEKGKDVELRCDPISGHTALYWYRQSLGQGLEFLIYFQGNSAPDKSGLPSDRFSAERTGGSVSTLTIQRTQQEDSAVYLCASSFTGGSNQPQHFGDGTRLSIL.

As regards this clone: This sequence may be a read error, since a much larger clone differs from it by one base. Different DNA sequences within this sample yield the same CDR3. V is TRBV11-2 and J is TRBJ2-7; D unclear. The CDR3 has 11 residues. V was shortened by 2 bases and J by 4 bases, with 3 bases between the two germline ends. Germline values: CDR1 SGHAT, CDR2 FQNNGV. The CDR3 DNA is TGTGCCAGCAGCTTACAGTACGAGCAGTACTTC. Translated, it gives CASSLQYEQYF.

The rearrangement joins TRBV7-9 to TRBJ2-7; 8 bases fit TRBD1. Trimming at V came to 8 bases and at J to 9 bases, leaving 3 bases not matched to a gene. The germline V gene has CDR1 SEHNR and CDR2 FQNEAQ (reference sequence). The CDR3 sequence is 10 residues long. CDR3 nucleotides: TGTGCCAGCGGGACAGGCGCGCAGTACTTC. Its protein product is CASGTGAQYF.

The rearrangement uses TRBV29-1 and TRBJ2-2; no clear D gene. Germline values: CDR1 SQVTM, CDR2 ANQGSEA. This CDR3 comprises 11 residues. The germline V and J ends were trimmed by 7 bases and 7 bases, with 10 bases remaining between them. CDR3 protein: CSGSEVGELFF. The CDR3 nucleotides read TGCAGCGGGAGCGAGGTCGGGGAGCTGTTTTTT.

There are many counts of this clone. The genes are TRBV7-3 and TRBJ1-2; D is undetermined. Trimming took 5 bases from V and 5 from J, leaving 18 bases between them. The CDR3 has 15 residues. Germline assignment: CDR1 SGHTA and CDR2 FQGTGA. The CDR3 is CASSPRSEAAYGYTF. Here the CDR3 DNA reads TGTGCCAGCAGCCCTCGGTCCGAGGCGGCTTATGGCTACACCTTC.

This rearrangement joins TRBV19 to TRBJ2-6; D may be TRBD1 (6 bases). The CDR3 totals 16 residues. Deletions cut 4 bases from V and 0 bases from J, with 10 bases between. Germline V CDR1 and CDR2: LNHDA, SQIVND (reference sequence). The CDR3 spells CASSTTGTSGANVLTF. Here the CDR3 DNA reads TGTGCCAGTAGTACCACAGGGACCTCTGGGGCCAACGTCCTGACTTTC.

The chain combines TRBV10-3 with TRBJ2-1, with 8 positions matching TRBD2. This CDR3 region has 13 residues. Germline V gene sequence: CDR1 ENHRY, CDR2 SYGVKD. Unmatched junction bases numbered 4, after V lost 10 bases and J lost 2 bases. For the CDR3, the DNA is TGTGCCACAGGTAGCGGGACCTACAATGAGCAGTTCTTC. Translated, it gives CATGSGTYNEQFF.

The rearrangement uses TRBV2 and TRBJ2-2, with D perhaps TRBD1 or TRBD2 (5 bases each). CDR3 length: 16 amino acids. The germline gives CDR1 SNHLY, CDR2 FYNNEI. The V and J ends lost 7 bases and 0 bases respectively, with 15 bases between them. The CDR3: CASNTPGRTNTGELFF. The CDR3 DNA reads TGTGCCAGCAATACTCCGGGACGGACGAACACCGGGGAGCTGTTTTTT. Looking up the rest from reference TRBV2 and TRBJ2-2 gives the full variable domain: EPEVTQTPSHQVTQMGQEVILRCVPISNHLYFYWYRQILGQKVEFLVSFYNNEISEKSEIFDDQFSVERPDGSNFTLKIRSTKLEDSAMYFCASNTPGRTNTGELFFGEGSRLTVL.

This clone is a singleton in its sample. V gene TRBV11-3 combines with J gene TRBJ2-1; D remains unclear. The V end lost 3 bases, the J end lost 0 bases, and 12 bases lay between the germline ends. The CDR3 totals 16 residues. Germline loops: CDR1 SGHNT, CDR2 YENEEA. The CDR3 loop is CASSLRATLSYNEQFF. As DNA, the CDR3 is TGTGCCAGCAGCTTGAGAGCTACCCTCTCCTACAATGAGCAGTTCTTC. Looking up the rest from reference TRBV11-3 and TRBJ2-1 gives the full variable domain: EAGVVQSPRYKIIEKKQPVAFWCNPISGHNTLYWYLQNLGQGPELLIRYENEEAVDDSQLPKDRFSAERLKGVDSTLKIQPAELGDSAVYLCASSLRATLSYNEQFFGPGTRLTVL.

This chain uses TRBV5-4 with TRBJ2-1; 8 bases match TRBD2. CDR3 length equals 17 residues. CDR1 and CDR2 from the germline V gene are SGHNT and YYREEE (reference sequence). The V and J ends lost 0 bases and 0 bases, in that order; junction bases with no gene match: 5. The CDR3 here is CASSLEAGDPSYNEQFF. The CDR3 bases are TGTGCCAGCAGCTTGGAAGCGGGAGACCCCTCCTACAATGAGCAGTTCTTC.

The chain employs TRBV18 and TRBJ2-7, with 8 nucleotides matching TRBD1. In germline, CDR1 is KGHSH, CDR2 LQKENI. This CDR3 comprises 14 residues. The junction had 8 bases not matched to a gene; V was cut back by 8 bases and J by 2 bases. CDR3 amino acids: CASTRGTGTYEQYF. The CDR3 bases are TGTGCCAGCACTAGAGGGACAGGAACCTACGAGCAGTACTTC.

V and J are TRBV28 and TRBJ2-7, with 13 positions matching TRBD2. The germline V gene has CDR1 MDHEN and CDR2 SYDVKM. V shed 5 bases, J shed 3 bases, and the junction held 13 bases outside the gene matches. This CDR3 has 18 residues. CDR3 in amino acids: CASSRWRLAGGEIYEQYF. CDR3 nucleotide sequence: TGTGCCAGCAGTCGTTGGAGACTAGCGGGAGGTGAAATCTACGAGCAGTACTTC.

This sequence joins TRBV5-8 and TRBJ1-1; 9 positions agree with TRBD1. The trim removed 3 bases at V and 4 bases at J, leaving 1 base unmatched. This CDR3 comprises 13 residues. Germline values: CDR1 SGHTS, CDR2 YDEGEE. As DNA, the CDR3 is TGTGCCAGCAGCTCGGACAGGGGCACTGAAGCTTTCTTT. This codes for CASSSDRGTEAFF.

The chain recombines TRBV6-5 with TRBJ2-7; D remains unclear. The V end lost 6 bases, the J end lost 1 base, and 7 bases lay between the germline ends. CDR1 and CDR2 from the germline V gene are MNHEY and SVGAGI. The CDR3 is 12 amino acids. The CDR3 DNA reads TGTGCCAGCAGCGGAGTTTCCTACGAGCAGTACTTC. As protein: CASSGVSYEQYF.

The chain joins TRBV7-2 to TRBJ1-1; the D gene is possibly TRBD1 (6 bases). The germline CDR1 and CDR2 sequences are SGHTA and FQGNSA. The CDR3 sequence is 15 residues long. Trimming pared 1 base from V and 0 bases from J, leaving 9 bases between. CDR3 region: CASSLVRTVNTEAFF. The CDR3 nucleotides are TGTGCCAGCAGCTTAGTTCGGACAGTGAACACTGAAGCTTTCTTT. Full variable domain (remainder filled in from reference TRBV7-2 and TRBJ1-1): GAGVSQSPSNKVTEKGKDVELRCDPISGHTALYWYRQSLGQGLEFLIYFQGNSAPDKSGLPSDRFSAERTGGSVSTLTIQRTQQEDSAVYLCASSLVRTVNTEAFFGQGTRLTVV.

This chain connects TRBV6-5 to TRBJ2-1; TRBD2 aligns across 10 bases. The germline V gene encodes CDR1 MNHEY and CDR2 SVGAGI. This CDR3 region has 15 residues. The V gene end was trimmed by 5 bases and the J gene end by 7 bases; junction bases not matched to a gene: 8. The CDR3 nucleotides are TGTGCCAGCAGTACCGGGACTAGCGTAGTGAATGAGCAGTTCTTC. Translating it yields CASSTGTSVVNEQFF.

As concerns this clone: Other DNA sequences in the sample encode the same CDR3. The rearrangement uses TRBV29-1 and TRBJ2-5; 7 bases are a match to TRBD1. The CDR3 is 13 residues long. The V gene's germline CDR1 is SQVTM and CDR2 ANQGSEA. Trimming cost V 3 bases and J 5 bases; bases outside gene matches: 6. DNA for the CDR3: TGCAGCGTTGATAAGGGGGCAGGGGAGACCCAGTACTTC. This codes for CSVDKGAGETQYF. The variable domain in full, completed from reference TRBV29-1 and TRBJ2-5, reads SAVISQKPSRDICQRGTSLTIQCQVDSQVTMMFWYRQQPGQSLTLIATANQGSEATYESGFVIDKFPISRPNLTFSTLTVSNMSPEDSSIYLCSVDKGAGETQYFGPGTRLLVL.

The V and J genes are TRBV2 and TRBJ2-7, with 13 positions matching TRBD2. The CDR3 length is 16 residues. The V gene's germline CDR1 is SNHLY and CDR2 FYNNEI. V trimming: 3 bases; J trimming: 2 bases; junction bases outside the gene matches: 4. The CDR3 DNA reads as TGTGCCAGCAGTGAGTCGGGGACTAGCGGGACCTACGAGCAGTACTTC. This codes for CASSESGTSGTYEQYF.